A single T cell receptor (beta chain) is shown here with its context. These data come from a study of cytomegalovirus exposure and HLA in healthy donors. The CDR3 has 15 amino acids. Germline lookup yields CDR1 MNHEY and CDR2 SMNVEV (reference sequence). Trimming removed 5 bases from V and 4 bases from J; junction bases left unmatched: 5. PCR used 60 Vbeta primers and 13 Jbeta primers. TCRdb's table, derived via immunoSEQ multiplex PCR, lists solely in-frame clones and lacks some. The data hold 150,000 or so clones, with approximately 80% observed a single time. This clonotype was sampled from a woman between 40 and 50 years old in good health and CMV-seropositive. The sample comprised PBMCs. The J gene is TRBJ2-6, the V gene TRBV27; TRBD1 matches 7 bases. As DNA, the CDR3 is TGTGCCAGCAGTGTACAGGGGAAAGGGGCCAACGTCCTGACTTTC. It yields the protein CASSVQGKGANVLTF.